The entry below gives a single T cell receptor beta chain sequence along with its context. This clone was recorded once. Its antigen remains unidentified. Per-base qualities were not stored, and no clone one base away is much larger. V is trimmed back by 1 base and J by 7 bases, and the junction contains 0 bases that no gene match accounts for. From a lookup of the germline V gene (reference sequence), CDR1 and CDR2 are SEHNR and FQNEAQ. The CDR3 sequence holds 12 residues, the cysteine and phenylalanine included. This entry keeps only the CDR3 DNA: 36 bases, framed from base 1. This sample stems from a study of regulatory and conventional T cells in RAG deficiency (dated by TCRdb to about 2017). Looking at the study overall: High-throughput TCR beta sequencing was used to compare the repertoire diversity and composition of Treg, conventional CD4+ and CD8+ T cells between RAG-deficient patients and healthy controls. Broad study findings and their caveats: Markedly lower Shannon entropy and higher Simpson indices were observed in RAG-deficient patients than in control T-cell subpopulations. Unique TCR beta sequences from Treg cells were roughly 110-fold fewer in Omenn syndrome and CID/AS patients than controls, versus around 9.6-fold for other subsets. Some T-cell subset analyses were not done for some subjects. Sorted CD25-high CD127-low cells from Omenn syndrome patients may represent peripherally activated cells rather than bona fide Treg cells. Shorter CDR3 lengths were found in all patient T-cell subsets, and >85% Treg-Tconv repertoire overlap at nucleotide and amino acid level was observed in Omenn syndrome patients.

The library was made by the immunoSEQ multiplex PCR assay. Genomic DNA from the sorted T-cell subsets was used to amplify rearranged TCR beta chain products, which were then sequenced. Processing in the source paper ran as follows. Shannon entropy and Simpson indices were used to quantify the repertoire diversity of productive TCR beta rearrangements. Clonal expansion was assessed using the summed frequency of the 100 most abundant productive TCR beta clonotypes among total reads. The TRB repertoires were scored with a self-reactivity index built on which amino acids appear at CDR3beta positions 6 and 7. Two-way ANOVA was used for repertoire analyses, while Student t or Mann-Whitney tests were used for flow cytometric analyses. TCRdb stores this immuneACCESS table with in-frame sequences only. Part of the clones is absent; in the studies checked, under half of the shortfall reflects unresolved V genes, and no reason is known for the rest. The V and J calls and clone size come from that table; D and trimming were worked out from the DNA. In this sample the table shows 40,000 to 55,000 clones, over 80% of which occur a single time. Approximately 0.51% of the sample rests with the top ten.

Before genomic DNA extraction, conventional CD4+ T cells were isolated from blood as CD25-low CD127-high cells. Eight or nine healthy control donors were used as the comparison group for repertoire analyses. These same data were also listed under a study on regulatory T cells. From the second report: In the multiplex PCR, 52 forward TRBV primers and 13 reverse TRBJ primers were used, and assay-based and computational corrections were applied for amplification bias. Restricted unique TRB V-J pairs and skewed V and J gene usage were observed in patient repertoires, most markedly in regulatory T cells. The study compared T-cell receptor beta repertoires of sorted regulatory, conventional CD4+ and CD8+ T cells between CD3G-deficient patients and healthy controls. Ficoll density separation was used to isolate peripheral blood mononuclear cells. Within the immunoSEQ assay, multiplex PCR amplified rearranged TRB loci from genomic DNA. TRB amplicons were sequenced using an Illumina HiSeq platform. Raw sequences were error-filtered and aligned to reference gene sequences by custom algorithms, then analyzed with the immunoSEQ online tools. The frequencies of productive and nonproductive TRB rearrangements were evaluated among unique sequences as well as among total sequences. Prism software was used to run t tests, Mann-Whitney tests or two-way ANOVA for comparisons between groups.

The clonotype originates from a human donor in good health. Sequences were obtained from CD4+ effector T cells sorted from blood. The chain employs TRBV7-9 and TRBJ2-5, and 7 junction bases match TRBD2. The DNA sequence reads TGTGCCAGCAGCTTAGGGGAGGGGACCCAGTACTTC. The resulting protein is CASSLGEGTQYF.